The sequence of this T cell receptor beta chain was determined in a study of blood T cell repertoires in COVID-19. The data were produced by immunoSEQ multiplex PCR, yet TCRdb's version contains in-frame clones alone and is incomplete. In the table there are about 210,000 clones, around 82% of which are singletons. The length of the CDR3 is 13 residues. Germline CDR1 is SQVTM and CDR2 is ANQGSEA. Trimming pared 2 bases from V and 8 bases from J, leaving 12 bases between. Source material: PBMCs or T cells enriched from blood (not recorded which). The genes are TRBV29-1 and TRBJ2-2, with D tentatively TRBD1 (5 bases). The TCR comes from a man aged 25-45 years with acute COVID-19. The CDR3 DNA follows: TGCAGCGTTGAAAGCAGGGTACAGGGGGAGCTGTTTTTT. Translated, it gives CSVESRVQGELFF.